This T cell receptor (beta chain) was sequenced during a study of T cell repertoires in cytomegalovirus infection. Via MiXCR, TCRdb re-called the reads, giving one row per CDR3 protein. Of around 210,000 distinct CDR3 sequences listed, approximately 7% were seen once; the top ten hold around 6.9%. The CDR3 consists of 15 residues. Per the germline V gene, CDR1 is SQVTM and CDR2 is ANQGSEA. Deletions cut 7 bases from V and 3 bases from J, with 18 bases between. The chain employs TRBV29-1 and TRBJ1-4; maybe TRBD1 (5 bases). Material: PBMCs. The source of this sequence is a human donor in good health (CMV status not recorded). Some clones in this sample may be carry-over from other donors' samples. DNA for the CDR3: TGCAGCGCCAAAAAGCCAGGGTCGGCTAATGAAAAACTGTTTTTT. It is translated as CSAKKPGSANEKLFF. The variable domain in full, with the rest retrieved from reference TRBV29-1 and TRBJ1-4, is SAVISQKPSRDICQRGTSLTIQCQVDSQVTMMFWYRQQPGQSLTLIATANQGSEATYESGFVIDKFPISRPNLTFSTLTVSNMSPEDSSIYLCSAKKPGSANEKLFFGSGTQLSVL.